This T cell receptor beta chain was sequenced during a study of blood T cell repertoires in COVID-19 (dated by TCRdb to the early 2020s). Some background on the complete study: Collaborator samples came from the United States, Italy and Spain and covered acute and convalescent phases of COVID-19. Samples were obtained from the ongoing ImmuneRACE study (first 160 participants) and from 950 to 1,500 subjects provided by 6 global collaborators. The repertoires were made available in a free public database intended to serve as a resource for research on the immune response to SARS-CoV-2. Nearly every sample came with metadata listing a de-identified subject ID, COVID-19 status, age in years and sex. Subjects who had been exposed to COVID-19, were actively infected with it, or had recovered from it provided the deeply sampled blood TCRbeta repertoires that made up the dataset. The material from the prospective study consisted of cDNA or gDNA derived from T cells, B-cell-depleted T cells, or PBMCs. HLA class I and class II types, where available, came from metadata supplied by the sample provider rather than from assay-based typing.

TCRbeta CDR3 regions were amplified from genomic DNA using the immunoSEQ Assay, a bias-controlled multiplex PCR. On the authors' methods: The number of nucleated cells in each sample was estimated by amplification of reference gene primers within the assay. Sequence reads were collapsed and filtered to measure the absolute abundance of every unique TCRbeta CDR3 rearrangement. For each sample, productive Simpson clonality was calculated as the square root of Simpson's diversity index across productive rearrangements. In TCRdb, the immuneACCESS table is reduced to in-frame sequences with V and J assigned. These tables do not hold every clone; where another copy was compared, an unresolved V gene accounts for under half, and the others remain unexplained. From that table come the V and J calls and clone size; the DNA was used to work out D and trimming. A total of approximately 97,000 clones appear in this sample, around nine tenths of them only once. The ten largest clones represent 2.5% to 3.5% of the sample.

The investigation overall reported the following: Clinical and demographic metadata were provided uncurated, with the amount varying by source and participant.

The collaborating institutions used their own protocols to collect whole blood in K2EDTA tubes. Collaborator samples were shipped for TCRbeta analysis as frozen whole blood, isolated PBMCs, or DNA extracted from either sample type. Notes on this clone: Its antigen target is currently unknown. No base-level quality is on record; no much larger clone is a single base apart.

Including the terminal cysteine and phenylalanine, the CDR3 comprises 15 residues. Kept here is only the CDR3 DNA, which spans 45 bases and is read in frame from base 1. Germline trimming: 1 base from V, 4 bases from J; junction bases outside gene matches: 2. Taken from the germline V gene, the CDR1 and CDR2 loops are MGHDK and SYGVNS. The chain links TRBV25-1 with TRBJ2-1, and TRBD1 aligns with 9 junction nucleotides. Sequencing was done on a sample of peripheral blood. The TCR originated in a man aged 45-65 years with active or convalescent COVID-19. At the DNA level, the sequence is TGTGCCAGCAGTGAATTCGGGACAGGGTACAATGAGCAGTTCTTC. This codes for CASSEFGTGYNEQFF.